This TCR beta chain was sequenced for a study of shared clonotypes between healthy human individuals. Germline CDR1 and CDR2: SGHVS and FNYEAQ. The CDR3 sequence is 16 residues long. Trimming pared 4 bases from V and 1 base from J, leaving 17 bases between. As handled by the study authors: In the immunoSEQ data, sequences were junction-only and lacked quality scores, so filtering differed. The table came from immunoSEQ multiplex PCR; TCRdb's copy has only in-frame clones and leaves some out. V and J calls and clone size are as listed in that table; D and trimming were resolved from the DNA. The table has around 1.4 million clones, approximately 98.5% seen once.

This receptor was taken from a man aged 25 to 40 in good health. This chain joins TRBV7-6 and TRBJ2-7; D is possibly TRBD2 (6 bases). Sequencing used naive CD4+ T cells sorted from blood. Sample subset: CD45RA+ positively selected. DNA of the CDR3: TGTGCCAGCAGCTCCCTAGCGTTGGACCTATCCTACGAGCAGTACTTC. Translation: CASSSLALDLSYEQYF.